This T cell receptor (beta chain) emerged from a study of graft-versus-host responses after intestinal transplantation. There were about 200,000 CFSE-labeled responder cells plated together with about 200,000 irradiated, violet-dye-labeled stimulator cells. Upon completion of the reaction, proliferating CFSE-low responders, both CD3+CD4+ and CD3+CD8+, were sorted. The data were produced by immunoSEQ multiplex PCR, yet TCRdb's version contains in-frame clones alone and is incomplete. Here the sample spans 20,000 to 25,000 clones, around two fifths being singletons. Findings and caveats of the study: Levels of circulating GvH clones at their peak were associated with early post-transplant HvG declines. Allografts carried high graft-versus-host to host-versus-graft clonal ratios in patients having graft-donor T cell macrochimerism. Investigators detected GvH clones in recipient marrow, with some emerging earlier in ileum or blood.

CDR3 size: 14 residues. The V and J ends lost 0 bases and 7 bases respectively, with 12 bases between them. In germline, CDR1 is MNHEY, CDR2 SVGAGI. This chain joins TRBV6-5 and TRBJ1-2; the D gene is possibly TRBD1 (5 bases). This clonotype originated in a human patient who was an organ donor for intestinal transplantation. Here the sequenced sample was alloreactive CD8+ T cells from a mixed lymphocyte reaction culture, taken before transplantation. As to subset: CFSE-low proliferating T cells sorted from roughly six-day pre-transplant mixed lymphocyte reaction (GvH or HvG direction). CDR3: CASSYSEGFGGYTF. For the CDR3, the DNA is TGTGCCAGCAGTTACTCCGAGGGGTTTGGTGGCTACACCTTC.